Listed below are T cell receptor beta chains from one sample, sequenced in a study of cytomegalovirus exposure and HLA in healthy donors. Libraries were prepared by immunoSEQ multiplex PCR; TCRdb keeps only in-frame clonotypes and omits some of them. The data hold under 200,000 clones, with 60% to 85% observed a single time. The sequencing sample was made of PBMCs. The origin of the receptors is a man aged 45-60 years in good health and CMV-seropositive. CDR3s include the opening cysteine and the closing phenylalanine or tryptophan. Each record gives: V gene, D gene, clone size, J gene, CDR3 protein, CDR3 DNA. D genes are given only for firm matches. Part of the rows lack a size; the others show once, few, many or a class for expanded clones.

V gene: TRBV6-5
D gene: NA
clone size: NA
J gene: TRBJ2-5
CDR3 protein: CASKGISAWGETQYF
CDR3 DNA: TGTGCCAGCAAGGGGATATCGGCCTGGGGAGAGACCCAGTACTTC

V gene: TRBV27
D gene: TRBD1
clone size: NA
J gene: TRBJ1-1
CDR3 protein: CASSWDRANTEAFF
CDR3 DNA: TGTGCCAGCAGTTGGGACAGGGCAAACACTGAAGCTTTCTTT

V gene: TRBV6-1
D gene: TRBD1
clone size: NA
J gene: TRBJ1-5
CDR3 protein: CASSEFGQDFNQPQHF
CDR3 DNA: TGTGCCAGCAGTGAATTCGGACAGGACTTCAATCAGCCCCAGCATTTT

V gene: TRBV10-3
D gene: NA
clone size: once
J gene: TRBJ1-1
CDR3 protein: CAISGSGRSNTEAFF
CDR3 DNA: TGTGCCATCAGTGGGTCGGGGCGGTCGAACACTGAAGCTTTCTTT

V gene: TRBV19
D gene: TRBD1
clone size: NA
J gene: TRBJ2-5
CDR3 protein: CASSTDRGQETQYF
CDR3 DNA: TGTGCCAGTAGTACCGACAGGGGACAAGAGACCCAGTACTTC

V gene: TRBV30
D gene: NA
clone size: NA
J gene: TRBJ1-1
CDR3 protein: CAWRVPGLNTEAFF
CDR3 DNA: TGTGCCTGGAGAGTTCCAGGTTTGAACACTGAAGCTTTCTTT

V gene: TRBV6-1
D gene: NA
clone size: NA
J gene: TRBJ2-1
CDR3 protein: CASHPTGPQQFF
CDR3 DNA: TGTGCCAGCCACCCGACAGGTCCACAGCAGTTCTTC

V gene: TRBV7-9
D gene: NA
clone size: NA
J gene: TRBJ1-1
CDR3 protein: CASSLGQSLNTEAFF
CDR3 DNA: TGTGCCAGCAGCCTCGGACAGAGCTTGAACACTGAAGCTTTCTTT

V gene: TRBV28
D gene: NA
clone size: NA
J gene: TRBJ1-5
CDR3 protein: CASSWSIGGQPQHF
CDR3 DNA: TGTGCCAGCAGTTGGTCGATAGGCGGACAGCCCCAGCATTTT

V gene: TRBV11-3
D gene: NA
clone size: few
J gene: TRBJ2-7
CDR3 protein: CASSLYSNYEQYF
CDR3 DNA: TGTGCCAGCAGCTTATACAGTAACTACGAGCAGTACTTC

V gene: TRBV19
D gene: NA
clone size: NA
J gene: TRBJ1-3
CDR3 protein: CASSIFTLSSGNTIYF
CDR3 DNA: TGTGCCAGTAGTATCTTCACGTTGAGCTCTGGAAACACCATATATTTT

V gene: TRBV13
D gene: TRBD1
clone size: NA
J gene: TRBJ1-2
CDR3 protein: CASSLGQIPYGYTF
CDR3 DNA: TGTGCCAGCAGCCTGGGACAGATCCCTTATGGCTACACCTTC

V gene: TRBV30
D gene: TRBD1
clone size: NA
J gene: TRBJ1-4
CDR3 protein: CAWNPGQALNEKLFF
CDR3 DNA: TGTGCCTGGAACCCGGGACAGGCACTAAATGAAAAACTGTTTTTT

V gene: TRBV19
D gene: TRBD1
clone size: NA
J gene: TRBJ1-2
CDR3 protein: CASSFRDRAVYGYTF
CDR3 DNA: TGTGCCAGTAGTTTCCGGGACAGGGCAGTCTATGGCTACACCTTC

V gene: TRBV4-3
D gene: TRBD2
clone size: NA
J gene: TRBJ2-1
CDR3 protein: CASSQAVGLAYNEQFF
CDR3 DNA: TGCGCCAGCAGCCAAGCGGTGGGACTAGCGTATAATGAGCAGTTCTTC

V gene: TRBV15
D gene: NA
clone size: NA
J gene: TRBJ2-7
CDR3 protein: CATSRDKGSGTGQNYEQYF
CDR3 DNA: TGTGCCACCAGCAGAGATAAGGGGAGCGGGACAGGACAGAACTACGAGCAGTACTTC

V gene: TRBV30
D gene: NA
clone size: NA
J gene: TRBJ2-2
CDR3 protein: CAWTDLSWERDTGELFF
CDR3 DNA: TGTGCCTGGACCGATCTCTCCTGGGAGCGAGATACCGGGGAGCTGTTTTTT

V gene: TRBV5-6
D gene: TRBD1
clone size: once
J gene: TRBJ1-1
CDR3 protein: CASRRDRGGTEAFF
CDR3 DNA: TGTGCCAGCAGGAGGGACAGGGGAGGGACTGAAGCTTTCTTT

V gene: TRBV4-1
D gene: NA
clone size: NA
J gene: TRBJ2-7
CDR3 protein: CASSLTDRRTEQYF
CDR3 DNA: TGCGCCAGCAGCCTCACGGACAGACGTACCGAGCAGTACTTC

V gene: TRBV7-7
D gene: NA
clone size: once
J gene: TRBJ2-1
CDR3 protein: CASSLGHLYNEQFF
CDR3 DNA: TGTGCCAGCAGCTTGGGACATCTCTACAATGAGCAGTTCTTC

V gene: TRBV7-7
D gene: TRBD1
clone size: NA
J gene: TRBJ2-2
CDR3 protein: CASSKTGDRTGELFF
CDR3 DNA: TGTGCCAGCAGCAAGACAGGGGACAGAACCGGGGAGCTGTTTTTT

V gene: TRBV29-1
D gene: TRBD1
clone size: NA
J gene: TRBJ2-7
CDR3 protein: CSVEPGQGASEQYF
CDR3 DNA: TGCAGCGTTGAACCGGGACAGGGGGCCTCCGAGCAGTACTTC

V gene: TRBV7-7
D gene: NA
clone size: NA
J gene: TRBJ2-7
CDR3 protein: CASSSARGSEQYF
CDR3 DNA: TGTGCTAGCAGCTCCGCAAGGGGAAGCGAGCAGTACTTC

V gene: TRBV6-6
D gene: TRBD1
clone size: NA
J gene: TRBJ2-7
CDR3 protein: CASRLRDRSYEQYF
CDR3 DNA: TGTGCCAGCAGACTCAGGGACAGATCCTACGAGCAGTACTTC

V gene: TRBV7-2
D gene: NA
clone size: NA
J gene: TRBJ2-3
CDR3 protein: CASRVRGIRTDTQYF
CDR3 DNA: TGTGCCAGCAGGGTTCGGGGGATACGCACAGATACGCAGTATTTT

V gene: TRBV4-3
D gene: TRBD1
clone size: few
J gene: TRBJ1-1
CDR3 protein: CASSQEVLRGLSTEAFF
CDR3 DNA: TGCGCCAGCAGCCAAGAGGTGTTGAGGGGGCTGAGCACTGAAGCTTTCTTT